The 19 T cell receptor beta chains below all came from one sample that was sequenced in a study of T cells in Graves' hyperthyroidism and ophthalmopathy. Amplified TCR beta CDR3 regions derived from RNA transcripts. The HTBI primer set drove a first-round RT-PCR of the TCR CDR3. In TCRdb, the multiplex PCR reads were re-called with MiXCR into one record per CDR3 protein. This table holds around 500,000 distinct CDR3 sequences, 14% found once. Sequenced sample: blood. All receptors come from a woman in her forties with Graves' hyperthyroidism.

The sample holds many counts of this clonotype. The chain links TRBV4-1 to TRBJ2-7; D might be TRBD2 (5 bases). The CDR3 contains 13 residues. Germline V gene sequence: CDR1 MGHRA, CDR2 YSYEKL. Deletions cut 1 base from V and 7 bases from J, with 11 bases between. The CDR3 DNA follows: TGCGCCAGCAGCCAAGTTTTAACGGGGGAGCAGTACTTC. The encoded protein is CASSQVLTGEQYF.

The chain carries TRBV9 and TRBJ2-1, with D possibly being TRBD1 (6 bases). Trimming left V 3 bases short and J 11 bases short, with 15 bases between. The CDR3 totals 13 residues. CDR1 and CDR2 (germline): SGDLS, YYNGEE. CDR3 loop: CASSGTLQGKQFF. CDR3 coding DNA: TGTGCCAGCAGCGGGACCTTGCAGGGGAAGCAGTTCTTC.

The rearrangement uses TRBV5-6 and TRBJ1-3; possibly TRBD1 for D (5 bases). Deletions cut 4 bases from V and 0 bases from J, with 11 bases between. CDR1 SGHDT and CDR2 YYEEEE come from the germline V gene. This CDR3 region has 15 residues. This CDR3 reads CASSPWGTSGNTIYF. The CDR3, as DNA: TGTGCCAGCAGCCCATGGGGCACCTCTGGAAACACCATATATTTT.

Only a few counts were recorded for this clonotype. This chain uses TRBV7-9 with TRBJ2-1, with 9 bases matching TRBD1. The length of the CDR3 is 17 residues. V trimming: 4 bases; J trimming: 9 bases; junction bases outside the gene matches: 16. Germline CDR1 is SEHNR and CDR2 is FQNEAQ (reference sequence). The CDR3 DNA reads TGTGCCAGCAGCTCTCAAAGCCGGGACAGGGAATTTAGTGAGCAGTTCTTC. Translated: CASSSQSRDREFSEQFF.

This clonotype was observed many times. The chain has TRBV6-2 or TRBV6-3 and TRBJ2-3; D is unresolved. Germline CDR1 and CDR2: MNHEY and SVGEGT. The CDR3 has 15 amino acids. V was trimmed by 8 bases and J by 2 bases, leaving 17 bases between them. CDR3 sequence: CASSKEWPYTDTQYF. As DNA, the CDR3 is TGTGCCAGCTCTAAGGAATGGCCCTACACAGATACGCAGTATTTT.

This clonotype has at least ten counts. The chain joins TRBV6-1 to TRBJ2-5, with 7 bases aligning to TRBD1. The V and J ends lost 4 bases and 2 bases, in that order; junction bases with no gene match: 4. Germline loops: CDR1 MNHNS, CDR2 SASEGT. The CDR3 is 14 amino acids. The CDR3 spells CASSAPGQQETQYF. CDR3 in DNA: TGTGCCAGCAGTGCCCCGGGACAGCAAGAGACCCAGTACTTC.

The CDR3 here is CASSLSGSNGQYF. CDR3 coding DNA: TGTGCCAGCTCACTTTCAGGGTCCAACGGGCAGTACTTC. The gene calls are TRBV18 and TRBJ2-7; possibly TRBD1 for D (5 bases). V shed 4 bases and J shed 9 bases, with 16 bases lying between them. Germline V lookup: CDR1 KGHSH, CDR2 LQKENI. This CDR3 is built from 13 residues. Full variable domain (outside the CDR3, taken from reference TRBV18 and TRBJ2-7): NAGVMQNPRHLVRRRGQEARLRCSPMKGHSHVYWYRQLPEEGLKFMVYLQKENIIDESGMPKERFSAEFPKEGPSILRIQQVVRGDSAAYFCASSLSGSNGQYFGPGTRLTVT.

This clonotype was counted ten times or more. This chain links TRBV7-2 with TRBJ2-7, with unresolved D. Germline CDR1 is SGHTA and CDR2 is FQGNSA. This CDR3 has 13 amino acids. V lost 2 bases to trimming and J lost 3 bases, with 8 bases between them. CDR3 residues: CASSLNLVYEQYF. The CDR3 coding sequence is TGTGCCAGCAGCTTAAACCTCGTCTACGAGCAGTACTTC.

There are a few counts of this clonotype. The chain couples TRBV7-2 to TRBJ2-3, with 7 bases aligning to TRBD2. The CDR3 consists of 14 residues. Germline lookup yields CDR1 SGHTA and CDR2 FQGNSA. V dropped 4 bases and J dropped 8; count of bases not matched to a gene: 9. The CDR3 DNA follows: TGTGCCAGCAGCTCCGGACTAGTTCTATCTACGCAGTATTTT. Protein product: CASSSGLVLSTQYF.

This clonotype showed up many times. The genes are TRBV10-3 and TRBJ2-1; no definite D call. CDR3 length equals 14 residues. With 4 bases removed from V and 5 bases from J, the gap between germline ends came to 12 bases. CDR1 and CDR2 (germline): ENHRY, SYGVKD. CDR3 sequence: CAISVPEMNNEQFF. CDR3 nucleotides: TGTGCCATCAGTGTTCCCGAGATGAACAATGAGCAGTTCTTC.

The table lists this clonotype with many counts. This chain connects TRBV11-2 to TRBJ1-3; D gene ambiguous. The length of the CDR3 is 14 residues. Trimming shortened V by 3 bases and J by 4 bases, and 10 bases separated the two germline ends. Per the germline V gene, CDR1 is SGHAT and CDR2 is FQNNGV. CDR3 bases: TGTGCCAGCAGCTTTGGACCTACCGGAAACACCATATATTTT. Its protein product is CASSFGPTGNTIYF.

This clonotype appeared many times. This chain joins TRBV7-9 and TRBJ1-1; no reliable D call. Trimming removed 2 bases from V and 4 bases from J, with 14 bases in between. Per the germline V gene, CDR1 is SEHNR and CDR2 is FQNEAQ (reference sequence). The CDR3 runs to 15 residues. The CDR3, as DNA: TGTGCCAGCAGCTTACACTTAACGACTGGCACTGAAGCTTTCTTT. Its translation is CASSLHLTTGTEAFF.

This clonotype was seen ten or more times. The chain uses TRBV12-5 and TRBJ2-2, with 8 bases aligning to TRBD1. This CDR3 is 15 amino acids long. V gave up 6 bases and J gave up 1 base; unmatched junction bases: 4. Per the germline V gene, CDR1 is LGHNT and CDR2 is FRNRAP. The CDR3 bases are TGTGCTAGTGGGACCGGGACAGGGAACACCGGGGAGCTGTTTTTT. Residues: CASGTGTGNTGELFF.

This clonotype was recorded a few times. The rearrangement joins TRBV11-2 to TRBJ2-5, with 13 bases aligning to TRBD2. This CDR3 contains 23 residues. Germline CDR1 is SGHAT and CDR2 is FQNNGV. Trimming at V came to 5 bases and at J to 4 bases, leaving 28 bases not matched to a gene. This CDR3 is CASSLGWTSGSWGRQKSGETQYF. CDR3 nucleotides: TGTGCCAGCAGCCTAGGTTGGACTAGCGGGAGCTGGGGCCGCCAAAAGTCGGGAGAGACCCAGTACTTC.

In this sample, this clonotype turned up a few times. This chain links TRBV6-1 with TRBJ2-7; TRBD1 aligns across 7 bases. V was clipped by 7 bases and J by 5 bases; unmatched bases: 8. This CDR3 spans 13 amino acids. Germline CDR1 MNHNS, CDR2 SASEGT. The DNA of the CDR3 is TGTGCCAGCACCCTGACAGGGCAACACGAGCAGTACTTC. This gives the protein CASTLTGQHEQYF.

This clonotype has a count of ten or more. The chain recombines TRBV15 with TRBJ2-1; tentatively, D is TRBD2 (6 bases). The CDR3 runs 17 residues. Trimming left V 0 bases short and J 5 bases short, with 17 bases between. Per germline, CDR1 LNHNV and CDR2 YYDKDF (reference sequence). The CDR3, as DNA: TGTGCCACCAGCAGAGATTGGGTCGGGGGAGCGGACAATGAGCAGTTCTTC. Protein: CATSRDWVGGADNEQFF.

At least ten counts were recorded for this clonotype. The rearrangement uses TRBV7-9 and TRBJ2-1, with D tentatively TRBD1 or TRBD2 (5 bases each). The CDR3 runs to 18 residues. V lost 1 base, J lost 0 bases, and 16 bases lay in between. Germline V CDR1 and CDR2: SEHNR, FQNEAQ (reference sequence). Here the CDR3 DNA reads TGTGCCAGCAGCTTAGGTGGGAGAGGGGCACACTCCTACAATGAGCAGTTCTTC. It is translated as CASSLGGRGAHSYNEQFF.

This chain links TRBV6-1 with TRBJ2-1, with 7 bases identical to TRBD1. The ends lost 4 bases at V and 8 bases at J; junction bases unmatched: 8. CDR3 length: 14 amino acids. Germline V gene data show CDR1 as MNHNS and CDR2 as SASEGT. The CDR3 here is CASSGFGTVYEQFF. As DNA, the CDR3 is TGTGCCAGCAGTGGATTTGGGACAGTTTATGAGCAGTTCTTC.

There are a few counts of this clonotype. V gene TRBV12-3 or TRBV12-4 combines with J gene TRBJ1-3, with D possibly matching TRBD1 (6 bases). The CDR3 is made up of 14 amino acids. V dropped 7 bases and J dropped 0 bases, with 10 bases sitting between them. The chain's CDR3 is CASNKDSSGNTIYF. CDR3 DNA: TGTGCCAGCAACAAGGACAGCTCTGGAAACACCATATATTTT.